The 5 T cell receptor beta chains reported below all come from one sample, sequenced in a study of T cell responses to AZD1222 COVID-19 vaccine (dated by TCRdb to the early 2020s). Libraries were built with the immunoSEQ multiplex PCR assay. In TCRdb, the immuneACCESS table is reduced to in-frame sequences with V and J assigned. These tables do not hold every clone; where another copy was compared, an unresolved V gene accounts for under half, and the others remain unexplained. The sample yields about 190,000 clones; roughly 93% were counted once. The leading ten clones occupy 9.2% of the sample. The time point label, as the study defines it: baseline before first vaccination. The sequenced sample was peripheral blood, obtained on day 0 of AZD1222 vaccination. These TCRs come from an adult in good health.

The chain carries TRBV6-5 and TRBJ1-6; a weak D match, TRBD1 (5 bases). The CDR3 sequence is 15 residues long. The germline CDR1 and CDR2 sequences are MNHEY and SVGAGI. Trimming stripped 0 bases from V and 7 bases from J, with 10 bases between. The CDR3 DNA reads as TGTGCCAGCAGTTACTCGAGTGGGGGAAATTCACCCCTCCACTTT. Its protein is CASSYSSGGNSPLHF.

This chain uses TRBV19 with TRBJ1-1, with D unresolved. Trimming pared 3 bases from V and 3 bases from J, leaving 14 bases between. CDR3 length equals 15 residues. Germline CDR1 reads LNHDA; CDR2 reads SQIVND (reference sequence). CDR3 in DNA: TGTGCCAGTAGTATCGGGCGGCCTAGAGACACTGAAGCTTTCTTT. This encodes CASSIGRPRDTEAFF.

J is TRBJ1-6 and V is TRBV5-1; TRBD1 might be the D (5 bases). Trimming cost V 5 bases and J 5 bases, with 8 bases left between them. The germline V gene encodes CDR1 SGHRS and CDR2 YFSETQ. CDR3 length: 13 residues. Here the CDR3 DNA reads TGCGCCAGCAGACGACAGAATAATTCACCCCTCCACTTT. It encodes CASRRQNNSPLHF. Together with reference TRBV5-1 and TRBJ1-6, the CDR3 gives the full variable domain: KAGVTQTPRYLIKTRGQQVTLSCSPISGHRSVSWYQQTPGQGLQFLFEYFSETQRNKGNFPGRFSGRQFSNSRSEMNVSTLELGDSALYLCASRRQNNSPLHFGNGTRLTVT.

CDR3 protein: CASSQRAVEDPSGYTF. CDR3 nucleotides: TGTGCCAGTAGTCAAAGAGCGGTGGAGGATCCGAGTGGCTACACCTTC. The chain uses TRBV19 and TRBJ1-2, with D hard to call. V was clipped by 5 bases and J by 7 bases, with 23 bases between them. Germline CDR1 reads LNHDA; CDR2 reads SQIVND (reference sequence). The CDR3 runs 16 residues.

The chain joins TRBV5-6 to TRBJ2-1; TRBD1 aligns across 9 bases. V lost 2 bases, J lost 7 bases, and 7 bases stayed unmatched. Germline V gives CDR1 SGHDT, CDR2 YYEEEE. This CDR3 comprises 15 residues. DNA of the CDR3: TGTGCCAGCAGCTTCACCGGACAGGGGAGGAATGAGCAGTTCTTC. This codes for CASSFTGQGRNEQFF.